This T cell receptor (beta chain) was sequenced in a study of CD8+CD57+ T cells in acquired aplastic anemia. Looking at the study overall: An average of 3.2 ug of DNA was obtained from sorted CD4+ and CD8+ cells. Points from the study as a whole: The same twenty-nine CD8+ CDR3 sequences occurred in patients and in controls. Simpson's diversity of CD8+ cells was not significantly different in patients compared with controls.

V gave up 0 bases and J gave up 4 bases, with 10 bases separating them. This CDR3 region has 14 residues. Germline V gene data show CDR1 as SGHNT and CDR2 as YYREEE (reference sequence). Turning to this clonotype: Its antigen is unknown.

Genomic DNA, the template, was used for profiling of the TCR beta VDJ and CDR3. TCRdb itself ran the reads through MiXCR, one entry per CDR3 protein. The data hold about 190,000 distinct CDR3 sequences, with approximately 50% observed a single time. The V gene is TRBV5-4, the J gene TRBJ1-1; the D gene is possibly TRBD1 (5 bases). Sequenced sample: sorted CD4+, CD8+, or CD8+CD57+ T cells (not recorded which) from PBMCs. The source of this sequence is a human donor in good health, serving as a control. CDR3 in DNA: TGTGCCAGCAGCTTGGTACCGGGGGGCACTGAAGCTTTCTTT. It encodes CASSLVPGGTEAFF.